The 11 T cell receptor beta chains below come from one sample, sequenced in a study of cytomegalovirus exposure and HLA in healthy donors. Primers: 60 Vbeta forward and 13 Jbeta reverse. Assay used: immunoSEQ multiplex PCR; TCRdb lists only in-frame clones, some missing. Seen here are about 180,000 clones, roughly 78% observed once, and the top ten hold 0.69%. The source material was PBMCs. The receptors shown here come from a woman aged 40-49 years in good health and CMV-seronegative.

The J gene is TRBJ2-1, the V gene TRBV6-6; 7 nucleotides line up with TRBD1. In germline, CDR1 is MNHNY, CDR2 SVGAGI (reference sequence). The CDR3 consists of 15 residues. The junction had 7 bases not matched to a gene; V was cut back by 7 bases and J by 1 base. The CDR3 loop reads CASIPGQPSYNEQFF. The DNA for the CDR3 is TGTGCCAGCATCCCGGGACAGCCTTCCTACAATGAGCAGTTCTTC.

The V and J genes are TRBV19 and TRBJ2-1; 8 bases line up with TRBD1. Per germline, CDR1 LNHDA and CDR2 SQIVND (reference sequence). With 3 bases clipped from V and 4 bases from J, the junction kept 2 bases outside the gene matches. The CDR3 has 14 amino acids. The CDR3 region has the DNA TGTGCCAGTAGTATCCGGACAGGGTACAATGAGCAGTTCTTC. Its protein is CASSIRTGYNEQFF.

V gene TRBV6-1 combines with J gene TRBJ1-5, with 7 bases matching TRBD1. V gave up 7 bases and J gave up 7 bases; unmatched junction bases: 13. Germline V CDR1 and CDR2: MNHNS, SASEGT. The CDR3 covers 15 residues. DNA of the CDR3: TGTGCCAGCATTTCCCAGGACAGGATCAGGCAGCCCCAGCATTTT. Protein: CASISQDRIRQPQHF.

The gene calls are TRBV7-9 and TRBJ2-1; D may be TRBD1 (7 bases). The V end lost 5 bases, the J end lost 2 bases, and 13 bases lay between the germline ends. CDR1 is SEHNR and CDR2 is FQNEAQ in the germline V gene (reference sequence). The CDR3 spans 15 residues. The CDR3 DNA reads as TGTGCCAGCAGCAACGACAGGGAGGCCTACAATGAGCAGTTCTTC. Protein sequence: CASSNDREAYNEQFF. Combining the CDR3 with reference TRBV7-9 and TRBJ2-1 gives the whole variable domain DTGVSQNPRHKITKRGQNVTFRCDPISEHNRLYWYRQTLGQGPEFLTYFQNEAQLEKSRLLSDRFSAERPKGSFSTLEIQRTEQGDSAMYLCASSNDREAYNEQFFGPGTRLTVL.

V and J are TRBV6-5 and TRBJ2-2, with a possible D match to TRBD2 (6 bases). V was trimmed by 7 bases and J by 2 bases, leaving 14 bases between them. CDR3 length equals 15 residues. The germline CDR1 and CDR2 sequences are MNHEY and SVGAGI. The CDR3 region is CASTGWRDNTGELFF. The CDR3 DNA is TGTGCCAGCACCGGCTGGCGGGACAACACCGGGGAGCTGTTTTTT.

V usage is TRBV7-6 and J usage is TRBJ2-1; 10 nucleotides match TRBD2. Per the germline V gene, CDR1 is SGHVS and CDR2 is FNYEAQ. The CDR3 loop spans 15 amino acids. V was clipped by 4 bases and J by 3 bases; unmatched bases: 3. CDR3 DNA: TGTGCCAGCAGCTCACTAGCGGGGAGCTACAATGAGCAGTTCTTC. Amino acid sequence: CASSSLAGSYNEQFF.

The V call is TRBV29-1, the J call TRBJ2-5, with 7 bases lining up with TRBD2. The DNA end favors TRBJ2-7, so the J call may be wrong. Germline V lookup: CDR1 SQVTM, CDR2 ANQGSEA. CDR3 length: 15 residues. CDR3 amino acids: CSVEIRREAYYEQYF. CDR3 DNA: TGCAGCGTTGAGATCCGACGGGAGGCGTACTACGAGCAGTACTTC.

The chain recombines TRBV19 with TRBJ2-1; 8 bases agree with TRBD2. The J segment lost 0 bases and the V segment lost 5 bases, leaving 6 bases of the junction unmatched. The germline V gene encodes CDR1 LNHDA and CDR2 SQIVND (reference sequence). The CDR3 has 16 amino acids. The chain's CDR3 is CASSRGGGSSYNEQFF. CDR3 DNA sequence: TGTGCCAGTAGTCGTGGCGGGGGGAGCTCCTACAATGAGCAGTTCTTC.

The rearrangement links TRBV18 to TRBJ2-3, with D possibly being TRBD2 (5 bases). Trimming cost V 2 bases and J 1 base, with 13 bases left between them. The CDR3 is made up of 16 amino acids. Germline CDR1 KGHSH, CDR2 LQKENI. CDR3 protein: CASSPRSGIGTDTQYF. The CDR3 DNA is TGTGCCAGCTCACCAAGATCCGGGATCGGCACAGATACGCAGTATTTT.

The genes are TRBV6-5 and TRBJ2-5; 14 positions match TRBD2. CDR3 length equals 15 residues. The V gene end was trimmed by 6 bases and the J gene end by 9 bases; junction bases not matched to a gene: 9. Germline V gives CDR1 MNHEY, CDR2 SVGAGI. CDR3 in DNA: TGTGCCAGCAGCCCCGGGACTAGCGGGGGCCGGGCCCAGTACTTC. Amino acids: CASSPGTSGGRAQYF.

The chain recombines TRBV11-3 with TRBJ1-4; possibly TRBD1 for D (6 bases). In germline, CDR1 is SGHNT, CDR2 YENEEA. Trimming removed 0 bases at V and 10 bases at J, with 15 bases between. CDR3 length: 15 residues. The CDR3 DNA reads TGTGCCAGCAGCTTAGACCGGACACCCAGGGGAAAACTGTTTTTT. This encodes CASSLDRTPRGKLFF.